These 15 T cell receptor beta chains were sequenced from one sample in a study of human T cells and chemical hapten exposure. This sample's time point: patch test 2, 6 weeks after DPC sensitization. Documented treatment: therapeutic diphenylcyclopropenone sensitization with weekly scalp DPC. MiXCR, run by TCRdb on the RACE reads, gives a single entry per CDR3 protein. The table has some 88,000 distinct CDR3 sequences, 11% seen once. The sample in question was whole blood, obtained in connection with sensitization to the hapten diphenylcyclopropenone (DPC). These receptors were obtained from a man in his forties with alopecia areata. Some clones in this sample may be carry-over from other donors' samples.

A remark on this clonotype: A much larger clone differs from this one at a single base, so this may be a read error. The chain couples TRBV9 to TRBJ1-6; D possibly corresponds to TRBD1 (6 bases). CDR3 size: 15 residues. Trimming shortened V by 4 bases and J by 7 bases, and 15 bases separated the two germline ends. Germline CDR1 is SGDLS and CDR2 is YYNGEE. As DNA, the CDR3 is TGTGCCAGCAGCACCACCTCAGGGGTCAATTCACCCCTCCACTTT. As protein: CASSTTSGVNSPLHF.

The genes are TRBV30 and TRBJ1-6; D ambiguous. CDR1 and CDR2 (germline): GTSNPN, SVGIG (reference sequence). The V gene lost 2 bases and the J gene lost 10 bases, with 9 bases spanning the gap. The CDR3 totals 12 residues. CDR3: CAWSSGVSPLHF. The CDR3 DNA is TGTGCCTGGAGTTCCGGGGTCTCACCCCTCCACTTT. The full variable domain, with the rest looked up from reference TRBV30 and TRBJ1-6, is SQTIHQWPATLVQPVGSPLSLECTVEGTSNPNLYWYRQAAGRGLQLLFYSVGIGQISSEVPQNLSASRPQDRQFILSSKKLLLSDSGFYLCAWSSGVSPLHFGNGTRLTVT.

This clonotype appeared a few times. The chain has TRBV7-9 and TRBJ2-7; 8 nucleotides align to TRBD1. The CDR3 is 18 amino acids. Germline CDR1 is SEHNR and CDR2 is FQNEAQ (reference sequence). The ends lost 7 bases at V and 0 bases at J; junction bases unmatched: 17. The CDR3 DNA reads TGTGCCAGCAACCCTTTGATGAAGGACAGGGTGAGCTCCTACGAGCAGTACTTC. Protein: CASNPLMKDRVSSYEQYF.

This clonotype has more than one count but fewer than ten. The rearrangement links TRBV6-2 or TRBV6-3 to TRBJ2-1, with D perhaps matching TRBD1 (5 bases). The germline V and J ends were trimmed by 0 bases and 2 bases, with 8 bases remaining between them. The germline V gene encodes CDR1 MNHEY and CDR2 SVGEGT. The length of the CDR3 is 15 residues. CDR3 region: CASSYSGAAYNEQFF. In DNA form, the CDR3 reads TGTGCCAGCAGTTACTCAGGGGCCGCCTACAATGAGCAGTTCTTC.

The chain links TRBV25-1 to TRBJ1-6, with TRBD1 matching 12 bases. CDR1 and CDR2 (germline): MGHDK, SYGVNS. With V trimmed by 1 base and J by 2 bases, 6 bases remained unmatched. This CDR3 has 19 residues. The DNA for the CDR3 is TGTGCCAGCAGTGAATCGCCGGGACAGGGGGCGGCCTATAATTCACCCCTCCACTTT. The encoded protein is CASSESPGQGAAYNSPLHF. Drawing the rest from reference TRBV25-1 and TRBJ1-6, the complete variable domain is EADIYQTPRYLVIGTGKKITLECSQTMGHDKMYWYQQDPGMELHLIHYSYGVNSTEKGDLSSESTVSRIRTEHFPLTLESARPSHTSQYLCASSESPGQGAAYNSPLHFGNGTRLTVT.

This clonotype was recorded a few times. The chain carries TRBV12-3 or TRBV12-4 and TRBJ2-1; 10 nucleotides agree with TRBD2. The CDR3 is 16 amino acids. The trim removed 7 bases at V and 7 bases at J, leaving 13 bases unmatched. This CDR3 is CASTPEAGGLGNEQFF. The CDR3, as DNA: TGTGCCAGCACCCCCGAAGCGGGAGGGCTTGGTAATGAGCAGTTCTTC.

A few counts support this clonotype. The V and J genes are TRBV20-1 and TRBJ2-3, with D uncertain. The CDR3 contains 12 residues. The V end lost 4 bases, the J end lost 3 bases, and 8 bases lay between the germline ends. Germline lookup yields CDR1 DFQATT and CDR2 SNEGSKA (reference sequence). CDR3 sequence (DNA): TGCAGTGCTATATCGTTAACAGATACGCAGTATTTT. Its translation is CSAISLTDTQYF.

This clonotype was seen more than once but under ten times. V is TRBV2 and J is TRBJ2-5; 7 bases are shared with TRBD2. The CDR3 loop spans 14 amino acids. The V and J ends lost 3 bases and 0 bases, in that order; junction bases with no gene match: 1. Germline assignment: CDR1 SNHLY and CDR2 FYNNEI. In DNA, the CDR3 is TGTGCCAGCAGTGAGCGGGAGTACCAAGAGACCCAGTACTTC. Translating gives CASSEREYQETQYF. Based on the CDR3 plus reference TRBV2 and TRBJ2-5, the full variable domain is EPEVTQTPSHQVTQMGQEVILRCVPISNHLYFYWYRQILGQKVEFLVSFYNNEISEKSEIFDDQFSVERPDGSNFTLKIRSTKLEDSAMYFCASSEREYQETQYFGPGTRLLVL.

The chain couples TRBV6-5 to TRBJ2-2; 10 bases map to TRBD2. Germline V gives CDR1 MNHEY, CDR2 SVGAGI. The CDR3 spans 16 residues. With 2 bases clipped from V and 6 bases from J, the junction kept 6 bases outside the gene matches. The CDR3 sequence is CASSYLSGRFSGELFF. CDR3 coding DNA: TGTGCCAGCAGTTACCTTAGCGGGAGGTTCTCCGGGGAGCTGTTTTTT.

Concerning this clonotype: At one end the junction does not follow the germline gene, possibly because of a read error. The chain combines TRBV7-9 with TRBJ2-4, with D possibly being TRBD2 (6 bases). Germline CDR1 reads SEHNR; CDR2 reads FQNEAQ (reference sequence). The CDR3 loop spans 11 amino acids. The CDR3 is CASSLAPFGGF. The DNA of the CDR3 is TGTGCCAGCAGCTTAGCCCCTTTCGGAGGGTTC.

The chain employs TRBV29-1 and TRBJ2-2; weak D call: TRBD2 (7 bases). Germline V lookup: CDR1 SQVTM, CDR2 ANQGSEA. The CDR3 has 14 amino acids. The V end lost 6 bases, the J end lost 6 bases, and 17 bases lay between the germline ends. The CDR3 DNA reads TGCAGCGTGGGGGGGCTAGCCGGGGCCGGGGAGCTGTTTTTT. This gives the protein CSVGGLAGAGELFF.

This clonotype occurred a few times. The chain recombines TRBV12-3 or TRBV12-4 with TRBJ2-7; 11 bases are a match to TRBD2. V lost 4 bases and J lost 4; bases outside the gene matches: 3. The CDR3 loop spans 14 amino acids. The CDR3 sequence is CASSSASGRYEQYV. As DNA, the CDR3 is TGTGCCAGCAGTTCGGCTAGCGGGAGGTACGAGCAGTACGTC.

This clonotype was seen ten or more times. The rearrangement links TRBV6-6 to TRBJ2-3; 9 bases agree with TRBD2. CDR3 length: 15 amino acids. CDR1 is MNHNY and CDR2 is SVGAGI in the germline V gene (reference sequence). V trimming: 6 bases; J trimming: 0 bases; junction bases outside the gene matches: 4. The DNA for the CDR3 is TGTGCCAGCAGAATAGCGGGAGCCAGCACAGATACGCAGTATTTT. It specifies CASRIAGASTDTQYF.

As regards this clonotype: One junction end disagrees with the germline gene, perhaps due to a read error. CDR3 coding DNA: TGTGCCAGCGGTTTAACGGTTTTTGGGGCCAACGTCCTGACTTTC. It encodes CASGLTVFGANVLTF. The chain combines TRBV28 with TRBJ2-6; no reliable D call. Germline CDR1 MDHEN, CDR2 SYDVKM. The CDR3 sequence is 15 residues long.

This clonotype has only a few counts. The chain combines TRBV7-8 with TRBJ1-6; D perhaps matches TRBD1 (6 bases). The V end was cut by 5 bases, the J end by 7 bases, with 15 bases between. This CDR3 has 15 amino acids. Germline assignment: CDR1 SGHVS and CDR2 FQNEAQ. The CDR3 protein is CASSPSQGYNSPLHF. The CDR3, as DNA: TGTGCCAGCAGCCCCTCCCAGGGGTACAATTCACCCCTCCACTTT.